This TCR beta chain was retrieved from a study of PD-L1 blockade in urothelial cancer. Overall study context: It was at 3 weeks (second dose) and 6 weeks after treatment start that blood was analyzed. Among blood samples, the median T cell count was some 150,000.

TCRdb keeps only in-frame clones here, not all; method: immunoSEQ multiplex PCR. The data show roughly 100,000 clones, approximately 87% seen once. V was cut by 3 bases and J by 1 base, with 10 bases left in between. The CDR3 contains 15 residues. The V gene's germline CDR1 is SGDLS and CDR2 YYNGEE. Specified time point: peripheral blood 6 weeks after treatment start. The patients' disease, urothelial carcinoma, was locally advanced or metastatic. Each patient supplied 1 to 8 pretreatment and on-treatment samples. This material consisted of PBMCs, taken around atezolizumab (anti-PD-L1) treatment. The TCR sequence derives from a man in his 70s with urothelial cancer. The rearrangement joins TRBV9 to TRBJ2-2; the D gene is possibly TRBD1 (6 bases). CDR3 in amino acids: CASSDPGQNTGELFF. The CDR3 DNA reads as TGTGCCAGCAGCGACCCGGGACAGAACACCGGGGAGCTGTTTTTT.